Given below is one TCR beta chain in context. The antigen is undetermined. This may stem from a read error, because a much larger clone lies one nucleotide away. The CDR3 runs to 13 residues. The V and J ends lost 4 bases and 2 bases respectively, with 10 bases between them. Germline V CDR1 and CDR2: SQVTM, ANQGSEA. This entry is derived from a study of blood T cells in healthy people across ages. Alongside a J-beta primer mix, a sample-barcoded 5' primer served in a second PCR lasting roughly 7 to 11 cycles. TCRdb re-analysed the 5' RACE reads in MiXCR, keeping a single row per CDR3 protein. The sample includes some 1.4 million distinct CDR3 sequences, 40% to 50% of them seen just once. Study-wide results and limits: Per million T cells, TCR beta diversity dropped roughly linearly as age increased. Compared with aged donors, long-lived donors showed fewer expanded clones, suggesting selection. Diversity figures based on one million T cells were deemed too low.

Input material: blood. The chain recombines TRBV29-1 with TRBJ2-3; weak D call: TRBD1 (6 bases). This TCR derives from a woman between 18 and 29 years old in good health. CDR3 residues: CSVGDTPTDTQYF. The DNA for the CDR3 is TGCAGCGTTGGGGACACGCCCACAGATACGCAGTATTTT.